This T cell receptor (beta chain) was identified during a study of blood T cell repertoires in COVID-19. The wider study: Sites in the United States, Italy and Spain provided acute and convalescent COVID-19 samples.

The authors' processing: Counts of nucleated cells, estimated from reference gene primer amplification, were obtained. The data were produced by immunoSEQ multiplex PCR, yet TCRdb's version contains in-frame clones alone and is incomplete. That table gives V, J and clone size, and the DNA gave D and trimming. The repertoire holds some 170,000 clones, with roughly 87% as singletons. The germline V gene encodes CDR1 SGHRS and CDR2 YFSETQ. The CDR3 sequence is 15 residues long. The junction had 6 bases not matched to a gene; V was cut back by 0 bases and J by 8 bases. The material sequenced was PBMCs or T cells enriched from blood (not recorded which). The receptor's source is a human donor with acute COVID-19. The donor label of this sample is uncertain. The chain joins TRBV5-1 to TRBJ1-4; 8 nucleotides agree with TRBD1. The CDR3, as DNA: TGCGCCAGCAGCTTGGACGGGACAGGCACCGAAAAACTGTTTTTT. Residues: CASSLDGTGTEKLFF.